This entry concerns a single T cell receptor beta chain. This entry is derived from a study of blood T cell repertoires in COVID-19. Background on the study: Samples representing acute and convalescent COVID-19 were sourced from the United States, Italy and Spain. PBMCs, B-cell-depleted T cells, or T cells provided the cDNA or gDNA that made up the material.

Original processing methods: Using reference gene primer amplification, nucleated cell counts were estimated. The repertoire was sequenced with immunoSEQ multiplex PCR; TCRdb's copy has only in-frame clones and lacks some. The V and J calls and clone size are taken from that table; D and trimming were inferred from the DNA. Of around 63,000 clones in the sample, 80% to 90% were seen once. Germline values: CDR1 SQVTM, CDR2 ANQGSEA. Germline trimming cut 6 bases from V and 0 bases from J; bases unmatched to any gene: 11. The CDR3 consists of 17 residues. The sample taken for sequencing was peripheral blood. J is TRBJ2-3 and V is TRBV29-1; TRBD2 agrees at 11 bases. The receptor was isolated from a man between 60 and 70 years old with acute or convalescent COVID-19. The CDR3 spells CSVDLAGGRFSTDTQYF. The CDR3 nucleotides read TGCAGCGTCGATCTAGCGGGGGGCCGATTTAGCACAGATACGCAGTATTTT.